The present T cell receptor beta chain was sequenced within a study of blood T cell repertoires in COVID-19 (dated by TCRdb to 2018 to 2020). At the level of the whole study: Samples covering the acute and convalescent phases of COVID-19 were provided by collaborators in the United States, Italy and Spain. The prospective study material was composed of cDNA or gDNA derived from T cells, B-cell-depleted T cells, or PBMCs. The dataset comprised deeply sampled blood TCRbeta repertoires from subjects exposed to, actively infected with, or recovered from COVID-19. The repertoires were made available in a free public database intended to serve as a resource for research on the immune response to SARS-CoV-2. Samples were obtained from the ongoing ImmuneRACE study (first 160 participants) and from 1,254 subjects provided by 6 global collaborators. The sample metadata nearly always contained a de-identified subject ID, COVID-19 status, age in years and sex. Where available, HLA class I and class II types were obtained from metadata supplied by the sample provider rather than from assay-based typing.

At the junction V is shortened by 3 bases and J by 11 bases; bases outside the gene matches: 11. Based on the germline V gene, the CDR1 and CDR2 sequences are SGHAT and FQNNGV. From the cysteine through the phenylalanine, the CDR3 covers 15 amino acids. Only CDR3 DNA is held: 45 bases, read in frame from base 1. TCRbeta CDR3 regions were amplified from genomic DNA using the immunoSEQ Assay, a bias-controlled multiplex PCR. Under the source paper's analysis protocol: Nucleated cell counts per sample were estimated from amplification of reference gene primers within the assay. To quantify the absolute abundance of each unique TCRbeta CDR3 rearrangement, sequence reads were collapsed and filtered. For each sample, productive Simpson clonality was calculated as the square root of Simpson's diversity index across productive rearrangements. This immuneACCESS table, as held by TCRdb, lists in-frame sequences with V and J called but not all clones. Of the missing ones, under half trace to an unresolved V gene in checked studies; the others have no known cause. V and J calls and clone size follow that table, whereas D and trimming were derived from the DNA. The sample table contains approximately 310,000 clones; only one count was recorded for 70% to 90% of them. The top ten clonotypes cover under 2.5% of the sample.

Results the study describes overall, beyond this receptor: The amount of clinical and demographic metadata varied by source and participant and was provided uncurated.

Concerning this clone: Its target antigen remains unknown. No base qualities exist here, and no much larger clone lies one base off it.

Participants in the prospective study were enrolled through a virtual design, were aged roughly 18 to 100 years, and lived in some 24 United States geographic areas. In the prospective study, cohorts were assigned on the basis of participant-reported clinical history obtained from a screening survey and a study questionnaire. For ImmuneRACE Cohort 3, a participant was defined as recovered based on two consecutive negative NP/OP PCR tests, clearance by a healthcare professional, or resolution of symptoms. Mobile phlebotomists in the prospective study collected whole blood, serum and a nasopharyngeal or oropharyngeal swab from every participant. Over a 2-month period, participants in the prospective study had the option of providing additional blood draws and questionnaires. Before DNA extraction, blood samples from the prospective study were shipped at room temperature or frozen.

The specimen sequenced was PBMCs or T cells enriched from blood (not recorded which). The TCR sequence derives from a man between 25 and 39 years old who had recovered from COVID-19. The chain joins TRBV11-2 to TRBJ1-4; 8 bases in the junction line up with TRBD1. The CDR3 loop reads CASSLGTGGTLKLFF. In nucleotides, the sequence is TGTGCCAGCAGCTTGGGGACAGGTGGGACACTGAAACTGTTTTTT.